This entry is about one T cell receptor beta chain. Profiled with immunoSEQ multiplex PCR; TCRdb holds only in-frame clones, not every one. Among tens of thousands of clones listed, roughly 90% were seen once. These data are taken from a study of blood T cell repertoires in COVID-19. This CDR3 is built from 10 residues. Germline values: CDR1 SQVTM, CDR2 ANQGSEA. Trimming removed 6 bases at V and 1 base at J, with 3 bases between. The receptor's source is a human donor with active COVID-19. The donor label of this sample is uncertain. Material: peripheral blood. The chain joins TRBV29-1 to TRBJ1-1, with D uncertain. The CDR3 DNA reads TGCAGCGTCCAGAACACTGAAGCTTTCTTT. It yields the protein CSVQNTEAFF.